Each of the 25 T cell receptor beta chains below was sequenced from the same sample in a study of cytomegalovirus exposure and HLA in healthy donors. Both 60 Vbeta primers and 13 Jbeta primers went into the PCR. Here immunoSEQ multiplex PCR was the method, and the copy in TCRdb shows in-frame clones only, minus some. Among some 150,000 clones listed, around 80% were seen once. The sequenced material came from PBMCs. These receptors were collected from a middle-aged man in good health and CMV-seronegative.

The table lists this clone with a few counts. V is TRBV5-1 and J is TRBJ2-3, with TRBD2 matching 8 bases. The CDR3 has 17 residues. V shed 0 bases and J 5 bases; nucleotides not matched to a gene: 11. CDR1 is SGHRS and CDR2 is YFSETQ in the germline V gene. The CDR3 region has the DNA TGCGCCAGCAGCTTGGGACTAGCGTCCTGGGCGGGAGATACGCAGTATTTT. Translation: CASSLGLASWAGDTQYF.

The gene calls are TRBV30 and TRBJ1-5; D might be TRBD1 (5 bases). Germline CDR1 and CDR2: GTSNPN and SVGIG (reference sequence). The CDR3 extends over 12 amino acids. V was trimmed by 2 bases and J by 9 bases, leaving 11 bases between them. The CDR3 region is CAWSTQGAPQHF. Here the CDR3 DNA reads TGTGCCTGGAGTACGCAGGGTGCGCCCCAGCATTTT.

Turning to this clone: The junction differs from germline at one of its ends, possibly a read error. This chain connects TRBV15 to TRBJ2-2, with D hard to call. The CDR3 is made up of 16 amino acids. Germline V gives CDR1 LNHNV, CDR2 YYDKDF (reference sequence). The CDR3 sequence is CATSGETVTGTGELFF. In nucleotides, the CDR3 is TGTGCCACCAGCGGAGAAACCGTCACGGGCACCGGGGAGCTGTTTTTT. Full variable domain (missing parts from reference TRBV15 and TRBJ2-2): DAMVIQNPRYQVTQFGKPVTLSCSQTLNHNVMYWYQQKSSQAPKLLFHYYDKDFNNEADTPDNFQSRRPNTSFCFLDIRSPGLGDTAMYLCATSGETVTGTGELFFGEGSRLTVL.

This clone was detected a few times. V usage is TRBV7-9 and J usage is TRBJ2-7, with 8 bases that match TRBD1. This CDR3 has 15 residues. Germline-derived CDR1 and CDR2 are SEHNR and FQNEAQ (reference sequence). The V gene end was trimmed by 1 base and the J gene end by 7 bases; junction bases not matched to a gene: 9. CDR3 nucleotides: TGTGCCAGCAGCTTAGTGTTGGGCAGGGGGCATGAGCAGTACTTC. Protein product: CASSLVLGRGHEQYF.

The count of this clone is one. This rearrangement joins TRBV11-2 to TRBJ2-2; 8 positions match TRBD1. The CDR3 totals 17 residues. Trimming at V came to 7 bases and at J to 6 bases, leaving 16 bases not matched to a gene. Germline V gene sequence: CDR1 SGHAT, CDR2 FQNNGV. The DNA for the CDR3 is TGTGCCAGCAATTTGACAGGGGCGGTACAAAAGGCCGGGGAGCTGTTTTTT. Protein sequence: CASNLTGAVQKAGELFF.

This rearrangement joins TRBV5-4 to TRBJ1-1; maybe TRBD1 (6 bases). The V end lost 0 bases, the J end lost 2 bases, and 11 bases lay between the germline ends. The CDR3 covers 15 residues. Germline V lookup: CDR1 SGHNT, CDR2 YYREEE (reference sequence). As DNA, the CDR3 is TGTGCCAGCAGCTTGGCGGGGGGGCGAAACACTGAAGCTTTCTTT. It yields the protein CASSLAGGRNTEAFF.

DNA for the CDR3: TGTGCCAGCAGCTTGGCCCCGGGACTAGAAGAGACCCAGTACTTC. It encodes CASSLAPGLEETQYF. V is TRBV5-4 and J is TRBJ2-5, with 8 nucleotides matching TRBD2. The CDR3 totals 15 residues. Germline CDR1 SGHNT, CDR2 YYREEE (reference sequence). Losses at the gene ends were 0 bases for V and 3 bases for J; bases not matched to a gene: 4.

The V and J genes are TRBV5-1 and TRBJ2-2; tentatively, D is TRBD1 (6 bases). Trimming removed 1 base from V and 6 bases from J, with 13 bases in between. There are 15 residues in the CDR3. Looked up from germline, CDR1 is SGHRS and CDR2 is YFSETQ. The CDR3 loop is CASSLSGGASGELFF. CDR3 nucleotide sequence: TGCGCCAGCAGCTTGAGTGGGGGCGCATCCGGGGAGCTGTTTTTT.

This chain links TRBV9 with TRBJ1-2, with D unresolved. V was cut by 0 bases and J by 5 bases, with 11 bases left in between. Germline CDR1 is SGDLS and CDR2 is YYNGEE. This CDR3 comprises 14 residues. CDR3 residues: CASSVGNSLYGYTF. CDR3 DNA sequence: TGTGCCAGCAGCGTAGGCAACAGCCTTTATGGCTACACCTTC.

The chain links TRBV6-5 to TRBJ2-7, with 8 bases matching TRBD2. This CDR3 contains 15 residues. Germline assignment: CDR1 MNHEY and CDR2 SVGAGI. Trimming took 2 bases from V and 2 from J; bases not matched to a gene: 5. The DNA for the CDR3 is TGTGCCAGCAGTTACATGCGGGGGGCCACCTACGAGCAGTACTTC. Translating it yields CASSYMRGATYEQYF.

J is TRBJ1-3 and V is TRBV6-5; unclear D gene. The CDR3 has 14 residues. CDR1 is MNHEY, CDR2 SVGAGI, per germline. V lost 4 bases to trimming and J lost 6 bases, with 13 bases between them. The CDR3 region is CASSSRLLINTIYF. CDR3 in DNA: TGTGCCAGCAGTTCCCGACTACTAATAAACACCATATATTTT.

The chain's CDR3 is CASSPVAGGDNEQFF. In DNA, the CDR3 is TGTGCCAGCAGCCCCGTAGCGGGGGGTGACAATGAGCAGTTCTTC. This chain uses TRBV14 with TRBJ2-1; 10 bases are a match to TRBD2. V was clipped by 4 bases and J by 5 bases; unmatched bases: 5. Germline-derived CDR1 and CDR2 are SGHDN and FVKESK. This CDR3 comprises 15 residues.

The V call is TRBV29-1, the J call TRBJ2-1, with TRBD2 matching 13 bases. With 0 bases clipped from V and 12 bases from J, the junction kept 14 bases outside the gene matches. This CDR3 has 17 amino acids. CDR1 and CDR2 from the germline V gene are SQVTM and ANQGSEA. For the CDR3, the DNA is TGCAGCGTTGAAGATCGAGCGAGGGGACTAGCGGGATTCGGGCAGTTCTTC. Translated, it gives CSVEDRARGLAGFGQFF.

This clone was counted between two and nine times. The V gene is TRBV6-1, the J gene TRBJ1-4, with a weak D call TRBD1 (6 bases). This CDR3 comprises 15 residues. Germline CDR1 MNHNS, CDR2 SASEGT. V was cut by 11 bases and J by 4 bases, with 20 bases left in between. The CDR3 DNA reads TGTGCCTCCCGGGGGGCTTTGGTTCTTAATGAAAAACTGTTTTTT. It is translated as CASRGALVLNEKLFF.

V is TRBV9 and J is TRBJ2-7; 8 bases fit TRBD2. CDR1 is SGDLS, CDR2 YYNGEE, per germline. This CDR3 has 13 amino acids. The J segment lost 3 bases and the V segment lost 3 bases, leaving 2 bases of the junction unmatched. In DNA form, the CDR3 reads TGTGCCAGCAGCGGGACTAGCAGCTACGAGCAGTACTTC. It codes for CASSGTSSYEQYF.

This chain links TRBV7-3 with TRBJ2-5, with 10 bases matching TRBD2. Germline V gene lookup returns CDR1 SGHTA and CDR2 FQGTGA. Trimming at V came to 6 bases and at J to 5 bases, leaving 9 bases not matched to a gene. The CDR3 has 15 amino acids. The CDR3 DNA is TGTGCCAGCAGTCCTTCTAGCGGGGGCGGGGAGACCCAGTACTTC. It is translated as CASSPSSGGGETQYF.

The genes are TRBV10-3 and TRBJ1-1, with D tentatively TRBD1 (6 bases). Per the germline V gene, CDR1 is ENHRY and CDR2 is SYGVKD. V was trimmed by 3 bases and J by 0 bases, leaving 14 bases between them. The CDR3 totals 16 residues. The CDR3 DNA sequence: TGTGCCATCAGTGATCAGGGGCACGAGGTGAACACTGAAGCTTTCTTT. This codes for CAISDQGHEVNTEAFF.

The V gene is TRBV5-4, the J gene TRBJ1-1, with D uncertain. This CDR3 has 14 amino acids. Germline assignment: CDR1 SGHNT and CDR2 YYREEE (reference sequence). The ends were cut back, 0 bases at V and 6 bases at J, with 12 bases in the middle. CDR3 loop: CASSLDWQDSEAFF. CDR3 in DNA: TGTGCCAGCAGCTTGGACTGGCAAGACTCTGAAGCTTTCTTT. Using reference TRBV5-4 and TRBJ1-1 for the parts outside the CDR3, the full variable domain is ETGVTQSPTHLIKTRGQQVTLRCSSQSGHNTVSWYQQALGQGPQFIFQYYREEENGRGNFPPRFSGLQFPNYSSELNVNALELDDSALYLCASSLDWQDSEAFFGQGTRLTVV.

V is TRBV19 and J is TRBJ1-5; D is perhaps TRBD1 (5 bases). Germline V gene lookup returns CDR1 LNHDA and CDR2 SQIVND (reference sequence). Trimming took off 6 bases at V and 0 bases at J, with 12 bases between the two ends. This CDR3 spans 15 amino acids. This CDR3 is CASRGGLNSNQPQHF. The CDR3 DNA sequence: TGTGCCAGTAGGGGGGGATTAAATAGCAATCAGCCCCAGCATTTT.

This chain's CDR3 is CAWSYGRGNIQYF. The CDR3 DNA reads as TGTGCCTGGAGTTACGGACGGGGGAACATTCAGTACTTC. The chain is built from TRBV30 and TRBJ2-4; TRBD2 might be the D (6 bases). CDR1 is GTSNPN, CDR2 SVGIG, per germline (reference sequence). V lost 2 bases, J lost 7 bases, and 12 bases lay in between. The CDR3 is made up of 13 amino acids.

This clone was seen a few times. The J gene is TRBJ1-4, the V gene TRBV28; D is uncertain. Trimming removed 8 bases at V and 3 bases at J, with 10 bases between. The CDR3 spans 13 residues. CDR1 MDHEN and CDR2 SYDVKM come from the germline V gene. CDR3 amino acids: CASSRRANEKLFF. The CDR3 DNA is TGTGCCAGCTCGAGGAGAGCTAATGAAAAACTGTTTTTT.

This clone occurred once. V is TRBV5-1 and J is TRBJ2-3; 7 bases map to TRBD2. Germline CDR1 SGHRS, CDR2 YFSETQ. Trimming removed 1 base from V and 3 bases from J; junction bases left unmatched: 5. This CDR3 has 15 residues. CDR3 DNA sequence: TGCGCCAGCAGCTTGATTGGGGGGGGTACAGATACGCAGTATTTT. This sequence encodes CASSLIGGGTDTQYF. The complete variable domain, with remaining parts taken from reference TRBV5-1 and TRBJ2-3, reads KAGVTQTPRYLIKTRGQQVTLSCSPISGHRSVSWYQQTPGQGLQFLFEYFSETQRNKGNFPGRFSGRQFSNSRSEMNVSTLELGDSALYLCASSLIGGGTDTQYFGPGTRLTVL.

The chain is built from TRBV10-1 and TRBJ2-2; 8 bases are shared with TRBD1. J gave up 0 bases and V 5 bases, and 17 bases lay outside the gene matches. The CDR3 sequence is 20 residues long. CDR1 WNHNN and CDR2 SYGVQD come from the germline V gene (reference sequence). Here the CDR3 reads CASSSKNRDRTNSNTGELFF. In DNA form, the CDR3 reads TGCGCCAGCAGTTCCAAAAACCGGGACAGGACGAATTCGAACACCGGGGAGCTGTTTTTT.

The J gene is TRBJ1-3, the V gene TRBV7-2, with a possible D match to TRBD1 (5 bases). The CDR3 is 17 residues long. Germline-derived CDR1 and CDR2 are SGHTA and FQGNSA. Trimming stripped 1 base from V and 0 bases from J, with 13 bases between. The CDR3 is CASSLVPTEISGNTIYF. The DNA of the CDR3 is TGTGCCAGCAGCTTAGTCCCGACAGAGATCTCTGGAAACACCATATATTTT.

This chain uses TRBV11-2 with TRBJ2-3; TRBD2 aligns across 7 bases. Germline V lookup: CDR1 SGHAT, CDR2 FQNNGV. V shed 5 bases and J 4 bases; nucleotides not matched to a gene: 3. CDR3 length equals 13 residues. The CDR3 spells CASSRREADTQYF. CDR3 sequence (DNA): TGTGCCAGCAGCCGCCGGGAGGCAGATACGCAGTATTTT.